These 10 T cell receptor beta chains came from one sample sequenced in a study of radiation and T cells in renal cell carcinoma. Clones were read by immunoSEQ multiplex PCR, and TCRdb kept only the in-frame ones, dropping some. Here the sample spans 130,000 to 150,000 clones, 70% to 90% being singletons. The time point denotes: baseline pretreatment blood. Treatment here: 15 Gy SBRT to primary tumor, nephrectomy 4 weeks later. The source was blood, collected from a patient whose treatment included radiotherapy and nephrectomy. These receptors were collected from a woman aged 45-65 years with renal cell carcinoma.

J is TRBJ1-1 and V is TRBV7-2; D may be TRBD1 (5 bases). The CDR3 has 16 residues. Trimming cost V 5 bases and J 4 bases, with 20 bases left between them. The V gene's germline CDR1 is SGHTA and CDR2 FQGNSA. DNA for the CDR3: TGTGCCAGCAGCGTTCCGGGCCCACGAAGGGGCACTGAAGCTTTCTTT. Amino acids: CASSVPGPRRGTEAFF.

The chain employs TRBV18 and TRBJ2-7; TRBD2 matches 10 bases. This CDR3 spans 18 amino acids. Germline trimming cut 2 bases from V and 5 bases from J; bases unmatched to any gene: 15. CDR1 is KGHSH and CDR2 is LQKENI in the germline V gene. CDR3 sequence: CASSPGGLAAPKIHEQYF. The DNA of the CDR3 is TGTGCCAGCTCACCAGGAGGACTAGCGGCTCCAAAAATCCACGAGCAGTACTTC.

The rearrangement links TRBV6-1 to TRBJ2-3; D may match TRBD1 or TRBD2 (5 bases each). Germline V gene lookup returns CDR1 MNHNS and CDR2 SASEGT. CDR3 length: 15 amino acids. The ends were cut back, 4 bases at V and 2 bases at J, with 13 bases in the middle. DNA for the CDR3: TGTGCCAGCAGTGGAACCGGGACCAACACAGATACGCAGTATTTT. This gives the protein CASSGTGTNTDTQYF.

The chain recombines TRBV9 with TRBJ1-2, with 7 nucleotides matching TRBD1. The CDR3 has 15 residues. The junction had 8 bases not matched to a gene; V was cut back by 0 bases and J by 6 bases. Germline V CDR1 and CDR2: SGDLS, YYNGEE. The CDR3 sequence: CASSVASGGSDGYTF. CDR3 sequence (DNA): TGTGCCAGCAGCGTAGCTTCAGGGGGGTCGGATGGCTACACCTTC. Based on the CDR3 plus reference TRBV9 and TRBJ1-2, the full variable domain is DSGVTQTPKHLITATGQRVTLRCSPRSGDLSVYWYQQSLDQGLQFLIQYYNGEERAKGNILERFSAQQFPDLHSELNLSSLELGDSALYFCASSVASGGSDGYTFGSGTRLTVV.

V and J are TRBV7-9 and TRBJ2-2; D is ambiguous. The CDR3 runs to 11 residues. Trimming left V 4 bases short and J 5 bases short, with 2 bases between. Germline CDR1 and CDR2: SEHNR and FQNEAQ (reference sequence). The chain's CDR3 is CASSSTGELFF. For the CDR3, the DNA is TGTGCCAGCAGCTCGACCGGGGAGCTGTTTTTT.

The CDR3: CASKPVGDTGELFF. The CDR3 bases are TGTGCCAGCAAGCCAGTTGGGGACACCGGGGAGCTGTTTTTT. The chain links TRBV9 to TRBJ2-2; D unclear. This CDR3 has 14 amino acids. V lost 6 bases and J 3 bases, leaving 12 bases between the germline ends. Per the germline V gene, CDR1 is SGDLS and CDR2 is YYNGEE.

The chain joins TRBV18 to TRBJ1-3, with 12 positions matching TRBD1. The germline V gene has CDR1 KGHSH and CDR2 LQKENI. This CDR3 has 19 residues. With V trimmed by 1 base and J by 4 bases, 11 bases remained unmatched. The CDR3 here is CASSPLRQGQGAFGNTIYF. As DNA, the CDR3 is TGTGCCAGCTCACCACTCAGGCAGGGACAGGGGGCCTTCGGAAACACCATATATTTT.

The chain employs TRBV7-8 and TRBJ1-6; no definite D call. CDR1 SGHVS and CDR2 FQNEAQ come from the germline V gene. Trimming stripped 1 base from V and 0 bases from J, with 10 bases between. This CDR3 contains 17 residues. The CDR3 coding sequence is TGTGCCAGCAGCTTAGAACTGTGGAGCTCCTATAATTCACCCCTCCACTTT. This encodes CASSLELWSSYNSPLHF.

As concerns this clone: A read error may account for a junction end that differs from germline. The chain is built from TRBV6-1 and TRBJ1-6; tentative D call: TRBD1 (6 bases). The V gene's germline CDR1 is MNHNS and CDR2 SASEGT. This CDR3 is 14 amino acids long. The CDR3 protein is CASREGQPNSPLHF. CDR3 in DNA: TGTGCCAGCAGGGAAGGACAGCCAAATTCACCCCTCCACTTT.

The rearrangement uses TRBV29-1 and TRBJ1-2; the match to TRBD1 covers 7 bases. CDR1 is SQVTM, CDR2 ANQGSEA, per germline. The CDR3 runs to 13 residues. Unmatched junction bases numbered 7, after V lost 5 bases and J lost 4 bases. The CDR3, as DNA: TGCAGCGTTATGGAGACAGGGATCTATGGCTACACCTTC. Its translation is CSVMETGIYGYTF.